The source of this T cell receptor beta chain is a study of cytomegalovirus exposure and HLA in healthy donors. General study points: Excluded: some indistinguishable V segments such as TRBV6-2 and TRBV6-3. Listed as cytomegalovirus-associated were 164 TCR beta chains.

The PCR contained 60 Vbeta and 13 Jbeta primers. Sequencing was performed with immunoSEQ multiplex PCR; in TCRdb, only in-frame clones are kept and a portion is missing. The sample has roughly 130,000 clones, 75% to 90% seen once. Comment on this clone: Its antigen is not identified.

The germline V gene has CDR1 GTSNPN and CDR2 SVGIG (reference sequence). V trimming: 5 bases; J trimming: 4 bases; junction bases outside the gene matches: 5. This CDR3 region has 13 residues. The receptor comes from a man aged 35-49 years in good health and CMV-seronegative. Specimen: PBMCs. This chain connects TRBV30 to TRBJ1-5; TRBD1 aligns across 7 bases. This CDR3 is CAWSTGKNQPQHF. The DNA of the CDR3 is TGTGCCTGGTCGACAGGGAAGAATCAGCCCCAGCATTTT. Filled out from reference TRBV30 and TRBJ1-5, the complete variable domain reads SQTIHQWPATLVQPVGSPLSLECTVEGTSNPNLYWYRQAAGRGLQLLFYSVGIGQISSEVPQNLSASRPQDRQFILSSKKLLLSDSGFYLCAWSTGKNQPQHFGDGTRLSIL.